This entry lists 7 T cell receptor beta chains sequenced from one sample in a study of T cell changes during pregnancy in multiple sclerosis. Libraries were prepared by immunoSEQ multiplex PCR; TCRdb keeps only in-frame clonotypes and omits some of them. The table records 45,000 to 60,000 clones, around 92% of them present only once. The sample here was CD4+ T cells from peripheral blood mononuclear cells, taken in the second trimester of pregnancy. The receptors come from a female donor with multiple sclerosis, enrolled in a pregnancy study.

The V and J genes are TRBV5-1 and TRBJ1-2; TRBD1 is a possible D gene (5 bases). V lost 4 bases to trimming and J lost 8 bases, with 27 bases between them. This CDR3 region has 17 residues. CDR1 and CDR2 from the germline V gene are SGHRS and YFSETQ. This CDR3 is CASSRSSTGHPAGGYTF. DNA of the CDR3: TGCGCCAGCAGCAGGTCCAGTACCGGACATCCTGCGGGGGGCTACACCTTC.

The J gene is TRBJ2-7, the V gene TRBV19; unclear D gene. The CDR3 is made up of 9 amino acids. Per germline, CDR1 LNHDA and CDR2 SQIVND (reference sequence). Trimming took off 8 bases at V and 7 bases at J, with 6 bases between the two ends. The CDR3, as DNA: TGTGCCAGTGACGGGGAGCAGTACTTC. It translates to CASDGEQYF. Variable domain in full (rest from reference TRBV19 and TRBJ2-7): DGGITQSPKYLFRKEGQNVTLSCEQNLNHDAMYWYRQDPGQGLRLIYYSQIVNDFQKGDIAEGYSVSREKKESFPLTVTSAQKNPTAFYLCASDGEQYFGPGTRLTVT.

The chain uses TRBV6-6 and TRBJ1-2, with 7 bases aligning to TRBD1. V shed 5 bases and J 1 base; nucleotides not matched to a gene: 7. CDR3 length: 15 amino acids. Germline CDR1 and CDR2: MNHNY and SVGAGI (reference sequence). The CDR3 reads CASSDPGGFNYGYTF. CDR3 DNA: TGTGCCAGCAGTGATCCAGGGGGATTTAACTATGGCTACACCTTC.

This clone was counted once. The chain combines TRBV28 with TRBJ1-1, with 11 positions matching TRBD1. The J segment lost 11 bases and the V segment lost 6 bases, leaving 8 bases of the junction unmatched. Germline V CDR1 and CDR2: MDHEN, SYDVKM. This CDR3 contains 13 residues. In DNA form, the CDR3 reads TGTGCCAGCAGGGACAGGGGGCGGATGAGTGCTTTCTTT. This translates into CASRDRGRMSAFF.

V usage is TRBV7-3 and J usage is TRBJ2-3; D is perhaps TRBD1 (5 bases). Trimming pared 8 bases from V and 6 bases from J, leaving 21 bases between. Germline CDR1 reads SGHTA; CDR2 reads FQGTGA. This CDR3 is built from 15 residues. This CDR3 is CASAIWGGSRDTQYF. CDR3 nucleotide sequence: TGTGCCAGCGCAATTTGGGGCGGCTCTCGGGATACGCAGTATTTT. Drawing the rest from reference TRBV7-3 and TRBJ2-3, the complete variable domain is GAGVSQTPSNKVTEKGKYVELRCDPISGHTALYWYRQSLGQGPEFLIYFQGTGAADDSGLPNDRFFAVRPEGSVSTLKIQRTERGDSAVYLCASAIWGGSRDTQYFGPGTRLTVL.

This chain links TRBV25-1 with TRBJ2-7; possible D gene TRBD1, 5 bases. V was pared by 5 bases and J by 5 bases, with 22 bases between. Germline V gene lookup returns CDR1 MGHDK and CDR2 SYGVNS. This CDR3 contains 16 residues. CDR3 DNA: TGTGCCAGCAGTCATTGGCAGGGCTCACCCGCGGACGAGCAGTACTTC. Protein sequence: CASSHWQGSPADEQYF.

The genes are TRBV7-3 and TRBJ2-1; the D gene is possibly TRBD2 (7 bases). The CDR3 contains 13 residues. With 3 bases removed from V and 6 bases from J, the gap between germline ends came to 9 bases. Germline V gene sequence: CDR1 SGHTA, CDR2 FQGTGA. CDR3 coding DNA: TGTGCCAGCAGCTTGGCGGGGGCCAATGAGCAGTTCTTC. Its protein product is CASSLAGANEQFF.